These T cell receptor beta chains were read from a single sample in a study of blood T cell repertoires in COVID-19. Sequencing used immunoSEQ multiplex PCR; TCRdb keeps in-frame clones, though not all of them. Of 110,000 or so clones listed, about four fifths are singletons. What was sequenced was peripheral blood. These TCRs come from a woman aged 40 to 50 with acute or convalescent COVID-19. Each CDR3 is given with its conserved first and last residue. A D gene is named only where the DNA matches it firmly. Rows may omit the clone size; those that give it use once, few, many or a size class.

TRBV5-6	few	NA	TRBJ2-3	TGTGCCAGCAGCTTGGGTCCGGGTACGCAGTATTTT	CASSLGPGTQYF
TRBV27	NA	NA	TRBJ1-6	TGTGCCAGCAGTTTAAGCGCCCCCACTCGACTTGGGAATTCACCCCTCCACTTT	CASSLSAPTRLGNSPLHF
TRBV6-5	NA	TRBD1	TRBJ1-1	TGTGCCAGCAGTTTGACAGGGGTGAACACTGAAGCTTTCTTT	CASSLTGVNTEAFF
TRBV5-1	NA	TRBD2	TRBJ2-1	TGCGCCAGCAGCTTGGAGGTAGCGGGGGTAGGTGAGCAGTTCTTC	CASSLEVAGVGEQFF
TRBV19	NA	NA	TRBJ1-1	TGTGCCAGTAGTACCACCCGACAGTTGAACACTGAAGCTTTCTTT	CASSTTRQLNTEAFF
TRBV11-2	NA	TRBD1	TRBJ1-2	TGTGCCAGCAACAACAGGGGGCAGTACTATGGCTACACCTTC	CASNNRGQYYGYTF
TRBV25-1	few	NA	TRBJ1-2	TGTGCCAGAGCGGACCCGAAAGCTCGCGGCTACACCTTC	CARADPKARGYTF
TRBV7-2	NA	NA	TRBJ2-4	TGTGCCAGCAGCCCCCGTCTGAACATTCAGTACTTC	CASSPRLNIQYF
TRBV19	NA	NA	TRBJ1-4	TGTGCCAGTAGTCAGACGGAGACTAATGAAAAACTGTTTTTT	CASSQTETNEKLFF
TRBV19	few	TRBD1	TRBJ1-4	TGTGCCGTCCTGGACAGGAATAATGAAAAACTGTTTTTT	CAVLDRNNEKLFF
TRBV12-3/TRBV12-4	few	NA	TRBJ1-6	TGTGCCATCAAAACCACGGCGGGCTCACCCCTCCACTTT	CAIKTTAGSPLHF
TRBV30	NA	NA	TRBJ1-1	TGTGCCTGGAGCGAACGTACTTACGCAGGGGACGGGGGGACTGAAGCTTTCTTT	CAWSERTYAGDGGTEAFF
TRBV4-3	NA	TRBD2	TRBJ2-7	TGCGCCAGCAGCCGCGCGGGGGGAAGCTCCTACGAGCAGTACTTC	CASSRAGGSSYEQYF
TRBV7-8	once	TRBD1	TRBJ1-1	TGTGCCAGCAGCGTAGGGACAGGGGGCATAATGAACACTGAAGCTTTCTTT	CASSVGTGGIMNTEAFF
TRBV4-2	NA	TRBD2	TRBJ2-7	TGTGCCAGCAGCCAAGATTATTACGCCGGGGGGACCTCCTACGAGCAGTACTTC	CASSQDYYAGGTSYEQYF
TRBV7-2	NA	NA	TRBJ2-5	TGTGCCAGCAGCGATAAACAGGGCACGGAGACCCAGTACTTC	CASSDKQGTETQYF
TRBV3-1/TRBV3-2	once	NA	TRBJ1-5	TGTGCCAGCAGCCAAGGGTCAGGGGTGAATCAGCCCCAGCATTTT	CASSQGSGVNQPQHF
TRBV19	NA	NA	TRBJ1-5	TGTGCCAGTAGTAGGGGCCCAGAGAAGGGTCAGCCCCAGCATTTT	CASSRGPEKGQPQHF
TRBV3-1/TRBV3-2	once	NA	TRBJ2-7	TGTGCCAGCAGCCAACGGGCCTACGAGCAGTACTTC	CASSQRAYEQYF
TRBV7-9	few	NA	TRBJ1-1	TGTGCCAGCAGCTTAGGAGGGAAAACTGAAGCTTTCTTT	CASSLGGKTEAFF
TRBV5-1	NA	NA	TRBJ1-1	TGCGCCAGCAGCTTGCAGTTGGCGGGCACTGAAGCTTTCTTT	CASSLQLAGTEAFF
TRBV6-2/TRBV6-3	NA	NA	TRBJ2-7	TGTGCCAGCAGCTATCCAGGGGCCCACATCTACGAGCAGTACTTC	CASSYPGAHIYEQYF
TRBV19	NA	NA	TRBJ2-1	TGTGCCAGTAGCCCCGGGGGTTCCTACAATGAGCAGTTCTTC	CASSPGGSYNEQFF
TRBV5-6	once	TRBD1	TRBJ1-1	TGTGCCAGCAGCATAACAGGGGGCGCCGTCACTGAAGCTTTCTTT	CASSITGGAVTEAFF
TRBV29-1	NA	NA	TRBJ2-3	TGCAGCGTTGGGGGGCCAACAGATACGCAGTATTTT	CSVGGPTDTQYF
TRBV30	NA	NA	TRBJ1-4	TGTGCCTGGAGTGTACTGGGTTCGGGAGCAACTAATGAAAAACTGTTTTTT	CAWSVLGSGATNEKLFF
TRBV10-3	NA	TRBD2	TRBJ2-3	TGTGCCATCAGTGTGTCCCTCGGGAGGGCTGGCACAGATACGCAGTATTTT	CAISVSLGRAGTDTQYF
TRBV27	few	TRBD1	TRBJ2-7	TGTGCCAGCAGACACGGCCTGGCTCGGGACAGTGACTACGAGCAGTACTTC	CASRHGLARDSDYEQYF
TRBV9	NA	TRBD1	TRBJ1-6	TGTGCCAGCAGCCCAAGGGGGGCAGGGGGCCTTAATTCACCCCTCCACTTT	CASSPRGAGGLNSPLHF
TRBV6-5	NA	TRBD2	TRBJ2-7	TGTGCCAGCAAGGAGGCTAGCGGGGGCTACGAGCAGTACTTC	CASKEASGGYEQYF
TRBV2	NA	NA	TRBJ2-7	TGTGCCAGCAGTGTCCAGGCCTACGAGCAGTACTTC	CASSVQAYEQYF
TRBV19	NA	NA	TRBJ1-2	TGTGCCAGTAGTATTAGTTGGGCAGCCTATGGCTACACCTTC	CASSISWAAYGYTF
TRBV12-3/TRBV12-4	NA	NA	TRBJ1-1	TGTGCCAGCAGTTTAACCCAGGGCACTGAAGCTTTCTTT	CASSLTQGTEAFF
TRBV23-1	NA	NA	TRBJ2-7	TGCGCCAGCAGTTATTACGAGCAGTACTTC	CASSYYEQYF
TRBV19	NA	NA	TRBJ2-7	TGTGCCAGTAGTATACCAGGTTCCTACGAGCAGTACTTC	CASSIPGSYEQYF
TRBV19	NA	TRBD1	TRBJ1-5	TGTGCCAGTAGCCGTGACAGGGGGAGGCAGCCCCAGCATTTT	CASSRDRGRQPQHF
TRBV6-2/TRBV6-3	few	TRBD1	TRBJ1-4	TGTGCCAGCAGTAACCCGGGACAGGGTCTAGAAAAACTGTTTTTT	CASSNPGQGLEKLFF
TRBV9	NA	NA	TRBJ1-5	TGTGCCAGCAGCGTAGACCCAGGGGGCAATCAGCCCCAGCATTTT	CASSVDPGGNQPQHF
TRBV2	NA	NA	TRBJ2-3	TGTGCCAGCAGGGCTAGCACAGATACGCAGTATTTT	CASRASTDTQYF
TRBV30	many	NA	TRBJ1-6	TGTGCCTGGCGCCAACCAGTTGGGGGCGGGAATTCACCCCTCCACTTT	CAWRQPVGGGNSPLHF
TRBV3-1/TRBV3-2	NA	TRBD2	TRBJ2-5	TGTGCCAGCAGCCATCTAGCGGGGGGGGAGACCCAGTACTTC	CASSHLAGGETQYF
TRBV10-1	few	TRBD1	TRBJ1-2	TGCGCCAGCAGTGAGTCGAAGCGGGACAGGACTAACTATGGCTACACCTTC	CASSESKRDRTNYGYTF
TRBV6-6	NA	NA	TRBJ2-2	TGTGCCAGCAGATGGGACTCCTCCGGTACCGGGGAGCTGTTTTTT	CASRWDSSGTGELFF
TRBV12-3/TRBV12-4	NA	NA	TRBJ1-1	TGTGCCAGCAGTTTAAGGGGGGAAGCTTTCTTT	CASSLRGEAFF
TRBV18	once	TRBD1	TRBJ1-1	TGTGCCAGCTCACTAAGGACAGGGAGAAGGACTGAAGCTTTCTTT	CASSLRTGRRTEAFF
TRBV2	NA	TRBD2	TRBJ2-1	TGTGCCAGCAAGCTGGGCGGGGGTTACAATGAGCAGTTCTTC	CASKLGGGYNEQFF
TRBV6-5	NA	TRBD2	TRBJ2-3	TGTGCCAGCGGGCCTAGCGGGGGTAGGACAGATACGCAGTATTTT	CASGPSGGRTDTQYF
TRBV7-2	NA	NA	TRBJ1-3	TGTGCCAGCAGCCTAGACAGCTCTGGAAACACCATATATTTT	CASSLDSSGNTIYF
TRBV2	NA	NA	TRBJ1-5	TGTGCCAGCACCCAGGGTGGCAATCAGCCCCAGCATTTT	CASTQGGNQPQHF
TRBV7-9	NA	NA	TRBJ1-2	TGTGCCAGCAGCCCCCAGAGCAGACAGCCGTATGGCTACACCTTC	CASSPQSRQPYGYTF
TRBV6-6	NA	NA	TRBJ1-4	TGTGCCAGCAGCCCCTGGGAGGGCCGTGAAAAACTGTTTTTT	CASSPWEGREKLFF
TRBV5-6	once	TRBD2	TRBJ2-7	TGTGCCAGCAGCTTTCGTCGGGGTGGCCTAGCGGGACGATCCTACGAGCAGTACTTC	CASSFRRGGLAGRSYEQYF
TRBV19	NA	TRBD1	TRBJ1-3	TGTGCCAGTAGCGTCGGACAGGGGAAGAACTCTGGAAACACCATATATTTT	CASSVGQGKNSGNTIYF
TRBV2	NA	NA	TRBJ2-7	TGTGCCAGCAGTGAAGCTCCCGGACAGTATTACGAGCAGTACTTC	CASSEAPGQYYEQYF
TRBV6-2/TRBV6-3	medium-sized	NA	TRBJ2-7	TGTGCCAGCAGTTACTCCAGGGCCTACGAGCAGTACTTC	CASSYSRAYEQYF